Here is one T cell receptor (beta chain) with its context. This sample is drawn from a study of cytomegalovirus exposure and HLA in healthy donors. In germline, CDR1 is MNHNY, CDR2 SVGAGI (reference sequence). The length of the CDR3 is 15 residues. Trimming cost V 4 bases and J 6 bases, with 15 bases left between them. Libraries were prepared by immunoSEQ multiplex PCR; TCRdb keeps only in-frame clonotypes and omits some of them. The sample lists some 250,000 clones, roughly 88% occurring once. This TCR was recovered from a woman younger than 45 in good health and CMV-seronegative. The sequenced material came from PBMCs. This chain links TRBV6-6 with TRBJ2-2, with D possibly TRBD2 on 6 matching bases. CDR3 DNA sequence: TGTGCCAGCAGTTTGGGGGGAGGAGGGTCCGGGGAGCTGTTTTTT. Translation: CASSLGGGGSGELFF.